This TCR beta chain was retrieved from a study of blood T cell repertoires in COVID-19. Study overall: Collection of acute and convalescent COVID-19 samples took place in the United States, Italy and Spain. T cells, B-cell-depleted T cells, or PBMCs supplied cDNA or gDNA.

In the authors' workflow: Quantification of nucleated cells was approximated via reference gene primer amplification. The method was immunoSEQ multiplex PCR; TCRdb's version includes in-frame clones alone and lacks a portion of them. V and J calls and clone size are given by that table; D and trimming were obtained from the DNA. The table includes about 200,000 clones, about 85% detected once. The sequenced sample was peripheral blood. The origin of this receptor is a woman over 75 with acute or convalescent COVID-19.

The CDR3 DNA sequence: TGTGCCACCGGTCCTCCGGGACAGGGGACACCAATGAACACTGAAGCTTTCTTT. Its protein product is CATGPPGQGTPMNTEAFF. The genes are TRBV19 and TRBJ1-1, with 10 nucleotides matching TRBD1. The CDR3 length is 18 residues. Per the germline V gene, CDR1 is LNHDA and CDR2 is SQIVND (reference sequence). Trimming took 10 bases from V and 0 from J; bases not matched to a gene: 17.